This TCR beta chain comes out of a study of blood T cell repertoires in COVID-19. Study overall: Some COVID-19 samples were acute and others convalescent; all came from the United States, Italy and Spain. T cells, B-cell-depleted T cells, or PBMCs supplied cDNA or gDNA.

The CDR3 has 12 residues. V was shortened by 0 bases and J by 7 bases, with 7 bases between the two germline ends. Germline-derived CDR1 and CDR2 are KGHSH and LQKENI. Under the authors' procedure: Amplified reference gene primers provided the basis for estimating nucleated cell counts. Here immunoSEQ multiplex PCR was the method, and the copy in TCRdb shows in-frame clones only, minus some. That table gives V, J and clone size, and the DNA gave D and trimming. The sample has around 230,000 clones, about nine tenths seen once; the top ten hold 11%. The sequenced sample consisted of peripheral blood. The TCR originated in a man aged 50 to 59 with COVID-19, enrolled during active disease. The V gene is TRBV18, the J gene TRBJ2-7, with D unresolved. The CDR3 coding sequence is TGTGCCAGCTCACCACCGACCGGGGAGCAGTACTTC. As protein: CASSPPTGEQYF.